A single sample is the source of the 5 T cell receptor beta chains below, sequenced in a study of cytomegalovirus exposure and HLA in healthy donors. PCR employed 60 Vbeta and 13 Jbeta primers. Clones were read by immunoSEQ multiplex PCR, and TCRdb kept only the in-frame ones, dropping some. This repertoire shows about 76,000 clones, around 84% found once; its top ten account for roughly 8.9%. The sample comprised PBMCs. Source of these receptors: a woman in her 40s in good health and CMV-seropositive.

In regard to this clone: One junction end does not reproduce the germline sequence, and a read error may be involved. The CDR3 is CASSLAYTGELFF. The DNA for the CDR3 is TGTGCCAGCAGCTTAGCATACACGGGGGAGCTGTTTTTT. The J gene is TRBJ2-2, the V gene TRBV11-2; no definite D call. This CDR3 is 13 amino acids long. CDR1 and CDR2 (germline): SGHAT, FQNNGV.

The chain links TRBV5-6 to TRBJ2-1, with 7 bases matching TRBD1. The germline V gene encodes CDR1 SGHDT and CDR2 YYEEEE. J lost 3 bases, V lost 3 bases, and 6 bases had no gene match. The CDR3 is 15 residues long. CDR3 amino acids: CASSSTTGVYNEQFF. The CDR3, as DNA: TGTGCCAGCAGCTCAACAACAGGGGTCTACAATGAGCAGTTCTTC.

The CDR3 DNA is TGTGCCAGCAGCTTGTGGCAGGGGGCTATCTCTGGGGCCAACGTCCTGACTTTC. This encodes CASSLWQGAISGANVLTF. The J gene is TRBJ2-6, the V gene TRBV5-6, with 8 bases identical to TRBD1. The germline gives CDR1 SGHDT, CDR2 YYEEEE. This CDR3 is built from 18 residues. Trimming removed 1 base from V and 0 bases from J; junction bases left unmatched: 6.

The chain uses TRBV2 and TRBJ1-4, with D tentatively TRBD1 (5 bases). V was pared by 7 bases and J by 0 bases, with 12 bases between. This CDR3 region has 15 residues. Germline V lookup: CDR1 SNHLY, CDR2 FYNNEI. The DNA for the CDR3 is TGTGCCAGCACCAGAGACAGTGCAACTAATGAAAAACTGTTTTTT. Amino acid sequence: CASTRDSATNEKLFF.

The chain couples TRBV4-3 to TRBJ1-1; TRBD1 agrees at 10 bases. This CDR3 comprises 14 residues. The J segment lost 4 bases and the V segment lost 3 bases, leaving 2 bases of the junction unmatched. Germline V gives CDR1 LGHNA, CDR2 YSLEER. The CDR3 DNA is TGCGCCAGCAGCCATGACAGGGGGCTCACTGAAGCTTTCTTT. Residues: CASSHDRGLTEAFF.